This note documents a single T cell receptor beta chain sequence. The sample originates from a study of HIV-infected patients and healthy controls. TCRdb used MiXCR to reprocess the 5' RACE reads, holding one entry per CDR3 protein. The sample carries roughly 70,000 distinct CDR3 sequences, about 16% recorded once. The CDR3 loop spans 16 amino acids. The V end lost 4 bases, the J end lost 5 bases, and 17 bases lay between the germline ends. CDR1 and CDR2 from the germline V gene are LGHDT and YNNKEL (reference sequence). The V gene is TRBV3-1, the J gene TRBJ1-4; D ambiguous. This receptor was obtained from a human donor in good health. The source material was CD4+ T cells from blood. The CDR3: CASSRHSVRLNEKLFF. CDR3 in DNA: TGTGCCAGCAGCCGACACAGCGTACGGCTGAATGAAAAACTGTTTTTT.